A selection of T cell receptor beta chains follows, all from one sample in a study of technical replicates of blood from a handful of donors. Profiling relied on immunoSEQ multiplex PCR, and the TCRdb table lists in-frame clones only, not all of them. The table lists about 82,000 clones, approximately 94% of them singletons, with 0.39% in the top ten. Sequencing was performed on T cells isolated from PBMCs. These receptors all stem from a human donor in good health. CDR3s include the opening cysteine and the closing phenylalanine or tryptophan. Each record gives: clone size, V gene, CDR3 protein. Expanded clones get a size class; other rows say once, few or many, or leave the size out.

-,TRBV27,CASSFQGSTEAFF
-,TRBV6-6,CASSYTGLPDTQYF
-,TRBV25-1,CASSPIAGGFDTQYF
-,TRBV7-9,CASSYGVDSGYLGAIF
-,TRBV10-3,CAISERGNSYNEQFF
-,TRBV11-3,CASSPLTDTFGGTSIYEQFF
-,TRBV4-1,CASSQDRGNTEAFF
-,TRBV5-1,CASSLGTAFYEKLFF
-,TRBV28,CATTETGANVLTF
-,TRBV5-1,CASSLAETQYF
-,TRBV2,CASRETGGGGYTF
-,TRBV19,CASSIGGSTDTQYF
-,TRBV7-8,CASSLWGQTLNSGANVLTF
-,TRBV6-1,CASSELGLSNQPQHF
-,TRBV7-3,CASSAPGQGVADTQYF
-,TRBV4-3,CASSQDGTGDIQYF
-,TRBV28,CASSSITGAGDF
-,TRBV6-1,CASRKTTATNEKLFF
once,TRBV5-1,CASSPEDSETYEQYF
-,TRBV7-9,CASSLGLSGANVLTF
-,TRBV19,CASSGVRSYEQYF
-,TRBV19,CASSRGGNTEAFF
-,TRBV27,CASSLILARGRDEQYF
-,TRBV7-8,CASSSVQGYYEQYF
once,TRBV9,CASSARLATDTQYF
-,TRBV11-3,CASSPRTGGGEQYF
once,TRBV10-2,CASSESGLAGAGSYEQYF
-,TRBV5-1,CASSLAREDATNEKLFF
-,TRBV30,CAWSVGAGTYEQYF
-,TRBV9,CASSSRDRDDEQYF
-,TRBV10-3,CAISDPDIGGTYEQYF
once,TRBV29-1,CSVEAPGSGTDTQYF
-,TRBV5-1,CASRDRGQGGNEKLFF
-,TRBV28,CASSLFPASETQETQYF
-,TRBV6-1,CASSESGTQYEQYF
once,TRBV7-9,CASSLNYRREQFF
once,TRBV28,CACLGGNEQFF
-,TRBV30,CAWSNPTGSQETQYF
-,TRBV10-3,CATREGTAYEQYF
-,TRBV9,CASSVGQTGLAGPFDEQFF
-,TRBV6-5,CASSYDRGNIQYF
-,TRBV7-3,CASSLNPAGAPDTQYF
-,TRBV10-3,CAISESGSTVDEQYF
-,TRBV5-4,CASSLAGGLTGELFF
-,TRBV18,CASSPGEAGYTF
-,TRBV7-9,CASSLSGVGNQPQHF
-,TRBV27,CASSLSTTGATEAFF
-,TRBV7-2,CASSLIGGTYEKLFF
-,TRBV18,CASSRLRGDYYNEQFF